Listed below are T cell receptor beta chains from one sample, sequenced in a study of blood T cell repertoires in COVID-19. Sequencing used immunoSEQ multiplex PCR; TCRdb keeps in-frame clones, though not all of them. The data show approximately 290,000 clones, 75% to 90% seen once. Sequencing was performed on PBMCs or T cells enriched from blood (not recorded which). The receptors stem from a woman aged 30 to 39 who had recovered from COVID-19. CDR3s include the opening cysteine and the closing phenylalanine or tryptophan. Each record gives: D gene, J gene, V gene, clone size, CDR3 protein, CDR3 DNA. The D gene is left open where the match is weak. Not every row has a clone size; where given, it reads once, few, many or a size class.

D gene: -
J gene: TRBJ1-1
V gene: TRBV19
clone size: -
CDR3 protein: CASSSRSLSTEAFF
CDR3 DNA: TGTGCCAGTAGTTCGAGGAGTCTTAGCACTGAAGCTTTCTTT

D gene: -
J gene: TRBJ1-5
V gene: TRBV28
clone size: -
CDR3 protein: CASSLAGAQYQPQHF
CDR3 DNA: TGTGCCAGCAGTCTTGCGGGGGCCCAATATCAGCCCCAGCATTTT

D gene: -
J gene: TRBJ2-3
V gene: TRBV7-2
clone size: -
CDR3 protein: CASSLRRTGTDTQYF
CDR3 DNA: TGTGCCAGCAGCTTACGGAGGACTGGCACAGATACGCAGTATTTT

D gene: -
J gene: TRBJ1-2
V gene: TRBV19
clone size: -
CDR3 protein: CASSMAGNYGYTF
CDR3 DNA: TGTGCCAGTAGTATGGCGGGGAACTATGGCTACACCTTC

D gene: -
J gene: TRBJ1-4
V gene: TRBV7-9
clone size: -
CDR3 protein: CASSRPGEKLFF
CDR3 DNA: TGTGCCAGCAGCCGTCCCGGTGAAAAACTGTTTTTT

D gene: -
J gene: TRBJ1-5
V gene: TRBV29-1
clone size: -
CDR3 protein: CSASGGVNQPQHF
CDR3 DNA: TGCAGCGCCAGTGGAGGGGTTAATCAGCCCCAGCATTTT

D gene: TRBD2
J gene: TRBJ2-7
V gene: TRBV2
clone size: -
CDR3 protein: CASAGLAFYEQYF
CDR3 DNA: TGTGCCAGCGCCGGACTAGCGTTCTACGAGCAGTACTTC

D gene: -
J gene: TRBJ2-7
V gene: TRBV24-1
clone size: -
CDR3 protein: CATSGGLQGNEQYF
CDR3 DNA: TGTGCCACCAGTGGCGGCTTACAGGGAAACGAGCAGTACTTC

D gene: -
J gene: TRBJ2-7
V gene: TRBV5-1
clone size: -
CDR3 protein: CASSLGDTPYEQYF
CDR3 DNA: TGCGCCAGCAGCTTGGGGGACACCCCCTACGAGCAGTACTTC

D gene: TRBD1
J gene: TRBJ2-7
V gene: TRBV29-1
clone size: -
CDR3 protein: CSVEERDRGGEQYF
CDR3 DNA: TGCAGCGTTGAAGAAAGGGACAGGGGTGGCGAGCAGTACTTC

D gene: -
J gene: TRBJ1-1
V gene: TRBV10-1
clone size: once
CDR3 protein: CASSDYGGTEAFF
CDR3 DNA: TGCGCCAGCAGTGATTACGGGGGTACTGAAGCTTTCTTT

D gene: -
J gene: TRBJ1-1
V gene: TRBV30
clone size: -
CDR3 protein: CAWNYRVSVEAFF
CDR3 DNA: TGTGCCTGGAATTACAGGGTCAGCGTTGAAGCTTTCTTT

D gene: TRBD2
J gene: TRBJ2-7
V gene: TRBV11-2
clone size: -
CDR3 protein: CASSQLTWTSGGYEQYF
CDR3 DNA: TGTGCCAGCAGTCAATTGACATGGACTAGCGGGGGTTACGAGCAGTACTTC

D gene: -
J gene: TRBJ2-7
V gene: TRBV12-3/TRBV12-4
clone size: -
CDR3 protein: CASSIGVYEQYF
CDR3 DNA: TGTGCCAGCAGTATCGGGGTTTACGAGCAGTACTTC

D gene: -
J gene: TRBJ2-7
V gene: TRBV4-1
clone size: -
CDR3 protein: CASRQTGNYEQYF
CDR3 DNA: TGCGCCAGCAGACAAACCGGGAACTACGAGCAGTACTTC

D gene: -
J gene: TRBJ2-1
V gene: TRBV24-1
clone size: -
CDR3 protein: CATSDLNGHLSSYNEQFF
CDR3 DNA: TGTGCCACCAGTGATTTGAATGGACATCTTAGCTCCTACAATGAGCAGTTCTTC

D gene: -
J gene: TRBJ1-1
V gene: TRBV6-1
clone size: few
CDR3 protein: CASSEAGIQNTEAFF
CDR3 DNA: TGTGCCAGCAGTGAAGCGGGCATTCAGAACACTGAAGCTTTCTTT

D gene: TRBD1
J gene: TRBJ2-7
V gene: TRBV18
clone size: -
CDR3 protein: CASSQTGGWNYDEQYF
CDR3 DNA: TGTGCCAGCTCACAGACAGGGGGGTGGAACTACGACGAGCAGTACTTC

D gene: TRBD1
J gene: TRBJ2-4
V gene: TRBV28
clone size: once
CDR3 protein: CASSDDRGGKNIQYF
CDR3 DNA: TGTGCCAGCAGTGACGACAGGGGAGGCAAAAACATTCAGTACTTC

D gene: TRBD2
J gene: TRBJ2-1
V gene: TRBV10-2
clone size: -
CDR3 protein: CASSESTGRAYNEQFF
CDR3 DNA: TGCGCCAGCAGTGAGTCGACGGGGAGGGCCTACAATGAGCAGTTCTTC

D gene: TRBD2
J gene: TRBJ2-7
V gene: TRBV7-9
clone size: -
CDR3 protein: CASSGTSGRTAYEQYF
CDR3 DNA: TGTGCCAGCAGCGGGACTAGCGGGAGGACGGCCTACGAGCAGTACTTC

D gene: -
J gene: TRBJ1-1
V gene: TRBV6-1
clone size: -
CDR3 protein: CASSERQGRWRLNTEAFF
CDR3 DNA: TGTGCCAGCAGTGAACGTCAAGGGAGATGGAGGTTGAACACTGAAGCTTTCTTT

D gene: -
J gene: TRBJ2-7
V gene: TRBV7-8
clone size: -
CDR3 protein: CASVTPGLESYEQYF
CDR3 DNA: TGTGCCAGCGTTACCCCGGGACTGGAATCCTACGAGCAGTACTTC

D gene: TRBD2
J gene: TRBJ2-1
V gene: TRBV4-2
clone size: -
CDR3 protein: CASSQDRAGVREYNEQFF
CDR3 DNA: TGTGCCAGCAGCCAAGATCGGGCGGGGGTCAGGGAGTACAATGAGCAGTTCTTC

D gene: -
J gene: TRBJ2-3
V gene: TRBV28
clone size: -
CDR3 protein: CASSYRLSTHTDTQYF
CDR3 DNA: TGTGCCAGCAGCTACCGACTTTCCACACACACAGATACGCAGTATTTT

D gene: TRBD2
J gene: TRBJ2-1
V gene: TRBV9
clone size: -
CDR3 protein: CASRASGGQSNEQFF
CDR3 DNA: TGTGCCAGCAGGGCGAGCGGGGGGCAGTCCAATGAGCAGTTCTTC

D gene: -
J gene: TRBJ1-1
V gene: TRBV27
clone size: -
CDR3 protein: CASSSYRGTVEAFF
CDR3 DNA: TGTGCCAGCAGTTCATATCGGGGGACGGTTGAAGCTTTCTTT

D gene: -
J gene: TRBJ2-7
V gene: TRBV5-1
clone size: few
CDR3 protein: CASSLEGRGAYEQYF
CDR3 DNA: TGCGCCAGCAGCTTGGAGGGCAGGGGAGCCTACGAGCAGTACTTC

D gene: -
J gene: TRBJ2-5
V gene: TRBV5-8
clone size: -
CDR3 protein: CASSWLAPSYF
CDR3 DNA: TGTGCCAGCAGCTGGCTCGCCCCTTCTTACTTC

D gene: -
J gene: TRBJ2-7
V gene: TRBV10-3
clone size: -
CDR3 protein: CAISEPATGLRFYEQYF
CDR3 DNA: TGTGCCATCAGTGAGCCTGCGACAGGCCTTCGGTTCTACGAGCAGTACTTC

D gene: -
J gene: TRBJ2-7
V gene: TRBV19
clone size: -
CDR3 protein: CASSLIASSYEQYF
CDR3 DNA: TGTGCCAGTAGTTTAATAGCGAGCTCCTACGAGCAGTACTTC

D gene: -
J gene: TRBJ1-2
V gene: TRBV30
clone size: -
CDR3 protein: CAWRPFGQSYGYTF
CDR3 DNA: TGTGCCTGGAGACCCTTCGGACAGAGCTATGGCTACACCTTC

D gene: -
J gene: TRBJ2-5
V gene: TRBV7-9
clone size: once
CDR3 protein: CASSLFPHQETQYF
CDR3 DNA: TGTGCCAGCAGCTTATTTCCTCACCAAGAGACCCAGTACTTC

D gene: -
J gene: TRBJ2-7
V gene: TRBV9
clone size: -
CDR3 protein: CASSVVNGEQYF
CDR3 DNA: TGTGCCAGCAGCGTAGTCAACGGCGAGCAGTACTTC

D gene: TRBD2
J gene: TRBJ2-3
V gene: TRBV28
clone size: -
CDR3 protein: CASSPKRDTSTDTQYF
CDR3 DNA: TGTGCCAGCAGCCCGAAGCGGGATACTAGCACAGATACGCAGTATTTT

D gene: TRBD1
J gene: TRBJ1-2
V gene: TRBV6-5
clone size: -
CDR3 protein: CASSYSWSGGEGGYTF
CDR3 DNA: TGTGCCAGCAGTTACTCGTGGTCAGGGGGCGAGGGTGGCTACACCTTC

D gene: -
J gene: TRBJ1-5
V gene: TRBV24-1
clone size: -
CDR3 protein: CATSDAGRRDQPQHF
CDR3 DNA: TGTGCCACCAGTGATGCCGGGAGAAGGGATCAGCCCCAGCATTTT

D gene: -
J gene: TRBJ2-4
V gene: TRBV18
clone size: -
CDR3 protein: CASSPQLAKNIQYF
CDR3 DNA: TGTGCCAGCTCACCACAGCTAGCCAAAAACATTCAGTACTTC

D gene: -
J gene: TRBJ2-7
V gene: TRBV18
clone size: -
CDR3 protein: CASSVGASYEQYF
CDR3 DNA: TGTGCCAGCTCCGTTGGAGCCTCCTACGAGCAGTACTTC

D gene: -
J gene: TRBJ1-6
V gene: TRBV28
clone size: -
CDR3 protein: CASSLNIGVWQSNSPLHF
CDR3 DNA: TGTGCCAGCAGTTTAAATATCGGGGTCTGGCAGTCCAATTCACCCCTCCACTTT

D gene: TRBD2
J gene: TRBJ2-2
V gene: TRBV9
clone size: -
CDR3 protein: CASSVGLAGVELFF
CDR3 DNA: TGTGCCAGCAGCGTGGGACTAGCGGGAGTGGAGCTGTTTTTT

D gene: -
J gene: TRBJ1-4
V gene: TRBV7-2
clone size: -
CDR3 protein: CASRQRRAEKLFF
CDR3 DNA: TGTGCCAGCAGACAAAGGAGGGCCGAAAAACTGTTTTTT

D gene: -
J gene: TRBJ2-5
V gene: TRBV6-6
clone size: -
CDR3 protein: CASNPGVGETQYF
CDR3 DNA: TGTGCCAGCAACCCGGGGGTGGGGGAGACCCAGTACTTC

D gene: TRBD1
J gene: TRBJ2-1
V gene: TRBV6-5
clone size: -
CDR3 protein: CASSKGQGWNEQFF
CDR3 DNA: TGTGCCAGCAGTAAGGGACAGGGATGGAATGAGCAGTTCTTC

D gene: TRBD1
J gene: TRBJ1-4
V gene: TRBV19
clone size: -
CDR3 protein: CASKGPRQGAGEKLFF
CDR3 DNA: TGTGCCAGTAAGGGCCCCAGGCAGGGGGCCGGTGAAAAACTGTTTTTT

D gene: TRBD2
J gene: TRBJ2-2
V gene: TRBV6-5
clone size: few
CDR3 protein: CASRTSAETGELFF
CDR3 DNA: TGTGCCAGCAGAACTAGCGCCGAAACCGGGGAGCTGTTTTTT

D gene: -
J gene: TRBJ1-2
V gene: TRBV19
clone size: -
CDR3 protein: CASTLGGDGYTF
CDR3 DNA: TGTGCCAGTACCCTGGGGGGGGATGGCTACACCTTC

D gene: -
J gene: TRBJ2-7
V gene: TRBV5-1
clone size: -
CDR3 protein: CASTLRGHSYEQYF
CDR3 DNA: TGCGCCAGCACCCTACGTGGACACTCCTACGAGCAGTACTTC

D gene: -
J gene: TRBJ1-1
V gene: TRBV12-3/TRBV12-4
clone size: -
CDR3 protein: CASSLLAREAFF
CDR3 DNA: TGTGCCAGCAGTTTACTGGCCAGAGAAGCTTTCTTT

D gene: -
J gene: TRBJ2-3
V gene: TRBV5-1
clone size: -
CDR3 protein: CASKHGYTDTQYF
CDR3 DNA: TGCGCCAGCAAACACGGGTACACAGATACGCAGTATTTT

D gene: TRBD1
J gene: TRBJ1-1
V gene: TRBV10-2
clone size: -
CDR3 protein: CASSERGYRGTTEAFF
CDR3 DNA: TGCGCCAGCAGTGAGCGGGGTTACAGGGGTACCACTGAAGCTTTCTTT

D gene: -
J gene: TRBJ2-2
V gene: TRBV5-5
clone size: -
CDR3 protein: CASSLATSNPGELFF
CDR3 DNA: TGTGCCAGCAGCTTGGCAACTAGCAATCCCGGGGAGCTGTTTTTT

D gene: -
J gene: TRBJ1-5
V gene: TRBV10-2
clone size: -
CDR3 protein: CASREAWQVGNQPQHF
CDR3 DNA: TGCGCCAGCAGGGAGGCGTGGCAGGTCGGCAATCAGCCCCAGCATTTT